Below, 26 T cell receptor beta chains from the same sample are listed, as sequenced in a study of CD8 T cells in Susac syndrome. An amount of RNA that ranged from roughly 0.5 to 1 ug was reverse transcribed with random hexamers. A single record per CDR3 protein comes from TCRdb applying MiXCR to the immunoSEQ multiplex PCR reads. This repertoire shows roughly 190,000 distinct CDR3 sequences, 85% to 95% found once; its top ten account for approximately 0.1%. Sequenced material: CD4+ T cells from PBMCs. These receptors were collected from a human donor in good health.

The chain uses TRBV28 and TRBJ2-4; 7 positions match TRBD1. CDR1 MDHEN and CDR2 SYDVKM come from the germline V gene. J was trimmed by 0 bases and V by 8 bases; bases with no gene match: 7. This CDR3 region has 15 residues. CDR3 DNA: TGTGCCAGCCGGGACAGAGCCATAGCCAAAAACATTCAGTACTTC. Translated: CASRDRAIAKNIQYF.

The sample holds one count of this clonotype. Here the CDR3 DNA reads TGTGCCTGGACAAGACAGGGCCGTGGCTACACCTTC. It encodes CAWTRQGRGYTF. The chain has TRBV30 and TRBJ1-2, with 7 nucleotides matching TRBD1. This CDR3 comprises 12 residues. Germline values: CDR1 GTSNPN, CDR2 SVGIG (reference sequence). V lost 4 bases, J lost 7 bases, and 6 bases stayed unmatched.

The rearrangement links TRBV7-9 to TRBJ1-2; the D gene is possibly TRBD1 (6 bases). V was clipped by 4 bases and J by 1 base, with 16 bases between them. The germline V gene has CDR1 SEHNR and CDR2 FQNEAQ (reference sequence). The CDR3 extends over 16 amino acids. DNA for the CDR3: TGTGCCAGCAGCTCGACTTTGGGACATTTTAACTATGGCTACACCTTC. Encoded protein: CASSSTLGHFNYGYTF. Variable domain in full (rest from reference TRBV7-9 and TRBJ1-2): DTGVSQNPRHKITKRGQNVTFRCDPISEHNRLYWYRQTLGQGPEFLTYFQNEAQLEKSRLLSDRFSAERPKGSFSTLEIQRTEQGDSAMYLCASSSTLGHFNYGYTFGSGTRLTVV.

J is TRBJ2-1 and V is TRBV29-1; D might be TRBD2 (5 bases). The CDR3 consists of 12 residues. CDR1 and CDR2 from the germline V gene are SQVTM and ANQGSEA. Between the trimmed V and J ends, which lost 7 bases and 1 base, there was a span of 8 bases. The CDR3 loop reads CSGRTSYNEQFF. The CDR3 region has the DNA TGCAGCGGGCGGACTTCCTACAATGAGCAGTTCTTC.

The CDR3 coding sequence is TGTGCCAGCAGTTCAACCGGGACTAGTAGCATTCAGTACTTC. It encodes CASSSTGTSSIQYF. The chain recombines TRBV6-2 or TRBV6-3 with TRBJ2-4; 8 nucleotides align to TRBD2. Germline V lookup: CDR1 MNHEY, CDR2 SVGEGT. The junction had 8 bases not matched to a gene; V was cut back by 4 bases and J by 9 bases. The CDR3 contains 14 residues.

This chain joins TRBV30 and TRBJ1-1; 8 bases agree with TRBD1. CDR1 is GTSNPN, CDR2 SVGIG, per germline (reference sequence). Losses at the gene ends were 2 bases for V and 6 bases for J; bases not matched to a gene: 5. This CDR3 is built from 13 residues. The chain's CDR3 is CAWSSGQVSEAFF. DNA of the CDR3: TGTGCCTGGAGTTCGGGACAGGTGTCTGAAGCTTTCTTT.

This sequence joins TRBV5-4 and TRBJ1-5; no clear D. The CDR3 totals 14 residues. Per germline, CDR1 SGHNT and CDR2 YYREEE (reference sequence). The V and J ends lost 0 bases and 5 bases respectively, with 9 bases between them. CDR3 loop: CASSLVGEDQPQHF. For the CDR3, the DNA is TGTGCCAGCAGCTTGGTGGGAGAAGATCAGCCCCAGCATTTT.

The genes are TRBV30 and TRBJ1-5, with 11 bases lining up with TRBD1. Trimming took 4 bases from V and 5 from J; bases not matched to a gene: 4. This CDR3 is built from 14 residues. Germline assignment: CDR1 GTSNPN and CDR2 SVGIG (reference sequence). CDR3 in amino acids: CAWTGTGGDQPQHF. CDR3 coding DNA: TGTGCCTGGACTGGGACAGGGGGAGATCAGCCCCAGCATTTT.

This clonotype has a single count. V and J are TRBV18 and TRBJ2-7, with 7 bases lining up with TRBD1. The length of the CDR3 is 14 residues. V lost 4 bases, J lost 6 bases, and 9 bases stayed unmatched. From germline, CDR1 is KGHSH and CDR2 LQKENI. For the CDR3, the DNA is TGTGCCAGCTCACTGGGGGACAGAGGGGTCGAGCAGTACTTC. Protein sequence: CASSLGDRGVEQYF. The whole variable domain, remainder taken from reference TRBV18 and TRBJ2-7, is NAGVMQNPRHLVRRRGQEARLRCSPMKGHSHVYWYRQLPEEGLKFMVYLQKENIIDESGMPKERFSAEFPKEGPSILRIQQVVRGDSAAYFCASSLGDRGVEQYFGPGTRLTVT.

The V call is TRBV5-6, the J call TRBJ2-1; 9 nucleotides match TRBD2. The CDR3 covers 16 residues. Germline assignment: CDR1 SGHDT and CDR2 YYEEEE. V gave up 2 bases and J gave up 1 base; unmatched junction bases: 4. DNA for the CDR3: TGTGCCAGCAGCTTATTGGGACTAGCATCCTACAATGAGCAGTTCTTC. As protein: CASSLLGLASYNEQFF.

The chain links TRBV6-5 to TRBJ2-7; D may be TRBD2 (6 bases). Germline lookup yields CDR1 MNHEY and CDR2 SVGAGI. The CDR3 totals 14 residues. Trimming cost V 6 bases and J 4 bases, with 16 bases left between them. For the CDR3, the DNA is TGTGCCAGCAGCAGGGCGGAGGGGCGGTACGAGCAGTACTTC. This translates into CASSRAEGRYEQYF.

This sequence joins TRBV18 and TRBJ1-4; D remains ambiguous. The CDR3 loop spans 14 amino acids. The germline V gene has CDR1 KGHSH and CDR2 LQKENI. Trimming took 5 bases from V and 7 from J, leaving 14 bases between them. The chain's CDR3 is CASSMDRGGEKLFF. The CDR3 DNA reads as TGTGCCAGCTCAATGGACCGAGGTGGTGAAAAACTGTTTTTT.

V is TRBV6-2 or TRBV6-3 and J is TRBJ2-4; no reliable D call. The CDR3 extends over 12 amino acids. Germline CDR1 is MNHEY and CDR2 is SVGEGT. The V end lost 4 bases, the J end lost 11 bases, and 12 bases lay between the germline ends. The CDR3 spells CASSSTKPLQYF. DNA for the CDR3: TGTGCCAGCAGTTCGACCAAGCCCCTTCAGTACTTC.

The chain is built from TRBV28 and TRBJ2-7; D is undetermined. The CDR3 runs to 13 residues. The V gene lost 8 bases and the J gene lost 0 bases, with 11 bases spanning the gap. Germline V gene data show CDR1 as MDHEN and CDR2 as SYDVKM. CDR3 in DNA: TGTGCCAGCCGTACAACCTCCTCCTACGAGCAGTACTTC. Its translation is CASRTTSSYEQYF.

The chain employs TRBV3-1 and TRBJ2-7; D gene ambiguous. Germline loops: CDR1 LGHDT, CDR2 YNNKEL (reference sequence). The ends were cut back, 1 base at V and 6 bases at J, with 7 bases in the middle. The CDR3 loop spans 12 amino acids. The CDR3, as DNA: TGTGCCAGCAGCCAAGTCCTCCGCGAGCAGTACTTC. It is translated as CASSQVLREQYF.

The chain links TRBV27 to TRBJ1-4; D is uncertain. The CDR3 has 16 amino acids. Trimming removed 3 bases from V and 0 bases from J, with 11 bases in between. Germline lookup yields CDR1 MNHEY and CDR2 SMNVEV (reference sequence). The CDR3 region is CASSFSRPATNEKLFF. The CDR3 coding sequence is TGTGCCAGCAGTTTTAGCCGCCCTGCAACTAATGAAAAACTGTTTTTT.

The chain has TRBV20-1 and TRBJ1-5; D is ambiguous. Deletions cut 1 base from V and 6 bases from J, with 10 bases between. Germline assignment: CDR1 DFQATT and CDR2 SNEGSKA (reference sequence). This CDR3 has 13 residues. This CDR3 reads CSARVGRSQPQHF. In DNA form, the CDR3 reads TGCAGTGCTAGAGTCGGGCGGAGTCAGCCCCAGCATTTT.

This chain links TRBV3-1 with TRBJ2-7; 9 nucleotides line up with TRBD2. J lost 4 bases, V lost 5 bases, and 3 bases had no gene match. The CDR3 extends over 13 amino acids. Germline-derived CDR1 and CDR2 are LGHDT and YNNKEL (reference sequence). CDR3 amino acids: CASSWGLAYEQYF. Here the CDR3 DNA reads TGTGCCAGCAGCTGGGGACTAGCTTACGAGCAGTACTTC.

V usage is TRBV12-3 or TRBV12-4 and J usage is TRBJ2-2, with 7 positions matching TRBD1. CDR3 size: 14 residues. The V gene end was trimmed by 5 bases and the J gene end by 5 bases; junction bases not matched to a gene: 5. CDR3 residues: CASSPTGSTGELFF. Here the CDR3 DNA reads TGTGCCAGCAGTCCGACAGGGTCTACCGGGGAGCTGTTTTTT.

V usage is TRBV20-1 and J usage is TRBJ2-7, with TRBD1 as a possible D gene (6 bases). The CDR3 length is 14 residues. CDR1 and CDR2 (germline): DFQATT, SNEGSKA (reference sequence). The CDR3 DNA follows: TGCAGCGCCTCCAAGCCCGGGACAAACTACGAGCAGTACTTC. This gives the protein CSASKPGTNYEQYF.

The genes are TRBV28 and TRBJ2-3; possibly TRBD1 for D (6 bases). Germline V gene sequence: CDR1 MDHEN, CDR2 SYDVKM. The CDR3 totals 12 residues. V lost 6 bases to trimming and J lost 5 bases, with 9 bases between them. Written as DNA, the CDR3 is TGTGCCAGCAGGGGGGCTATAGATACGCAGTATTTT. Protein: CASRGAIDTQYF.

This clonotype turned up a few times. The genes are TRBV30 and TRBJ2-6; D call uncertain. Germline CDR1 and CDR2: GTSNPN and SVGIG (reference sequence). Trimming cost V 0 bases and J 2 bases, with 2 bases left between them. The CDR3 loop spans 13 amino acids. The CDR3 region has the DNA TGTGCCTGGAGTGTCGCTGGGGCCAACGTCCTGACTTTC. This gives the protein CAWSVAGANVLTF.

A single count supports this clonotype. This chain links TRBV30 with TRBJ1-4, with unresolved D. Germline V lookup: CDR1 GTSNPN, CDR2 SVGIG (reference sequence). The CDR3 length is 15 residues. With 1 base removed from V and 9 bases from J, the gap between germline ends came to 18 bases. Written as DNA, the CDR3 is TGTGCCTGGAGTGACCCAAATCGGACCGGGAAAAAACTGTTTTTT. Residues: CAWSDPNRTGKKLFF.

The chain links TRBV5-1 to TRBJ2-1; unclear D gene. This CDR3 has 15 amino acids. Germline CDR1 and CDR2: SGHRS and YFSETQ. V gave up 1 base and J gave up 1 base, with 9 bases separating them. The CDR3 sequence: CASSLQATSYNEQFF. The CDR3 nucleotides are TGCGCCAGCAGCTTGCAGGCAACATCCTACAATGAGCAGTTCTTC.

The chain joins TRBV15 to TRBJ1-2, with a possible D match to TRBD1 (5 bases). V was pared by 4 bases and J by 3 bases, with 9 bases between. CDR1 and CDR2 (germline): LNHNV, YYDKDF (reference sequence). The CDR3 is 13 residues long. CDR3 DNA sequence: TGTGCCACCAGCACCGTGGGACACTATGGCTACACCTTC. The encoded protein is CATSTVGHYGYTF.

This chain joins TRBV28 and TRBJ1-5, with TRBD1 matching 11 bases. The CDR3 is made up of 18 amino acids. Unmatched junction bases numbered 11, after V lost 5 bases and J lost 2 bases. The V gene's germline CDR1 is MDHEN and CDR2 SYDVKM. The CDR3: CASSKNRDRGYGNQPQHF. The CDR3 DNA is TGTGCCAGCAGTAAAAACCGGGACAGGGGGTATGGCAATCAGCCCCAGCATTTT.